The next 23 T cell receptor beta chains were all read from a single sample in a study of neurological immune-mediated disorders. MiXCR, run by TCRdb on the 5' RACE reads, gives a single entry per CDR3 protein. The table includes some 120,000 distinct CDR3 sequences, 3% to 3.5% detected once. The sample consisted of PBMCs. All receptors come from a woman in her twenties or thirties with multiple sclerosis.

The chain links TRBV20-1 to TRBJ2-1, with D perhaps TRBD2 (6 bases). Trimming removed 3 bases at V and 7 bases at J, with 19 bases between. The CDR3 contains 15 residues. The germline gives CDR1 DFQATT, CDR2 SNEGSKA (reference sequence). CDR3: CSASLFGGLGNEQFF. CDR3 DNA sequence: TGCAGTGCTAGCCTCTTCGGGGGTTTAGGGAATGAGCAGTTCTTC.

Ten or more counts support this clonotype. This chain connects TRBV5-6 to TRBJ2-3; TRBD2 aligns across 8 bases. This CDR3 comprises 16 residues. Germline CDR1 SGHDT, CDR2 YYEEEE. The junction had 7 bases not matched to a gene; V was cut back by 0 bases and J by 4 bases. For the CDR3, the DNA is TGTGCCAGCAGCTTGGCGGGAGGGGGGGCCGCAGATACGCAGTATTTT. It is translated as CASSLAGGGAADTQYF.

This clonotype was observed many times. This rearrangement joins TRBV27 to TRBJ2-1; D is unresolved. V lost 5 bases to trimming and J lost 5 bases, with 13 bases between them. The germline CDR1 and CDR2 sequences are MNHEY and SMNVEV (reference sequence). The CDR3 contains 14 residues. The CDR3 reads CASSNRAKNNEQFF. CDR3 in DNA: TGTGCCAGCAGTAACCGGGCGAAGAACAATGAGCAGTTCTTC.

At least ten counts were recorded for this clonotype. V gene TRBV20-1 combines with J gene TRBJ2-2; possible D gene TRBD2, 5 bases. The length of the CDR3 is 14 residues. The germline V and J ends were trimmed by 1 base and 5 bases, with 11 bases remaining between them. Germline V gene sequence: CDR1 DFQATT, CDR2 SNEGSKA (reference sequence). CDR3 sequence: CSARGGVGTGELFF. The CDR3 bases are TGCAGTGCTAGAGGGGGAGTGGGGACCGGGGAGCTGTTTTTT.

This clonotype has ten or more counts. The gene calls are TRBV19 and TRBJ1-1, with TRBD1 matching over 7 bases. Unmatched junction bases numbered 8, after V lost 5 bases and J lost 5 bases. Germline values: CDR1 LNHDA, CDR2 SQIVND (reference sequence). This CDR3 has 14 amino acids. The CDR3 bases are TGTGCCAGTAGTCTCGAGAGGGGGCGTACTGAAGCTTTCTTT. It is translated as CASSLERGRTEAFF.

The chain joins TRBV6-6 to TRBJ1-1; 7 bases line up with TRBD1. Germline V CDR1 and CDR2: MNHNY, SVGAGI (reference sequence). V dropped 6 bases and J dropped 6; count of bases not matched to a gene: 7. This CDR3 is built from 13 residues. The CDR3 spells CASRLGQAAEAFF. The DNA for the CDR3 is TGTGCCAGCAGGCTAGGACAGGCGGCTGAAGCTTTCTTT.

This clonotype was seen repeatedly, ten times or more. CDR3 coding DNA: TGTGCCAGCAGCAAAATGGGAGGGGGCGGTGAAGAAGGCTACACCTTC. Translated, it gives CASSKMGGGGEEGYTF. The chain carries TRBV7-9 and TRBJ1-2; 7 bases align to TRBD1. The ends lost 5 bases at V and 8 bases at J; junction bases unmatched: 17. The CDR3 contains 16 residues. The germline CDR1 and CDR2 sequences are SEHNR and FQNEAQ (reference sequence).

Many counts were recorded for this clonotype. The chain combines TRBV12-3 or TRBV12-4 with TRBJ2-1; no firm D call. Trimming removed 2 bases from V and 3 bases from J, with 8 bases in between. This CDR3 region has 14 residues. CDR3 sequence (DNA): TGTGCCAGCAGTTTACCAGAAATCTACAATGAGCAGTTCTTC. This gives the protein CASSLPEIYNEQFF.

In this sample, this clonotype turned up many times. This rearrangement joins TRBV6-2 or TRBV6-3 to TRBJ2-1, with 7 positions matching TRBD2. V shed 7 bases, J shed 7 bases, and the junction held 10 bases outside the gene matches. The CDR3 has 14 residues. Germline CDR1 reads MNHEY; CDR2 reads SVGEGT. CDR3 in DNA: TGTGCCAGCATGGAATACGGGGGGAGGAATGAGCAGTTCTTC. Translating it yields CASMEYGGRNEQFF.

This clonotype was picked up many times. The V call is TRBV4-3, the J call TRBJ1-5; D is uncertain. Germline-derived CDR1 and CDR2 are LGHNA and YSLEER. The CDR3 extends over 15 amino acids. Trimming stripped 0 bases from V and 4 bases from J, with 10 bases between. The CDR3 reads CASSQDLTGNQPQHF. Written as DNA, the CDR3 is TGCGCCAGCAGCCAAGATTTAACGGGGAATCAGCCCCAGCATTTT.

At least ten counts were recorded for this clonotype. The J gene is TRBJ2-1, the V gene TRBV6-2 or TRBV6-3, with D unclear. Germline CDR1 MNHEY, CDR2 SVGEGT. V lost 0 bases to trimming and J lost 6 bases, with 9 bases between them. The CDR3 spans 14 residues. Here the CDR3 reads CASSYSILRNEQFF. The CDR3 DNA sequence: TGTGCCAGCAGTTACTCGATACTCCGCAATGAGCAGTTCTTC.

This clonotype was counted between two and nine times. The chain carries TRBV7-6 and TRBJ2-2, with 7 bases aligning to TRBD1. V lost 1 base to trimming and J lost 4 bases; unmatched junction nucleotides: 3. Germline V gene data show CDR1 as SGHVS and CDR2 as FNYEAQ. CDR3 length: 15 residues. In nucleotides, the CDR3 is TGTGCCAGCAGCTTAGAGACAGGGCCCACCGGGGAGCTGTTTTTT. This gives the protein CASSLETGPTGELFF.

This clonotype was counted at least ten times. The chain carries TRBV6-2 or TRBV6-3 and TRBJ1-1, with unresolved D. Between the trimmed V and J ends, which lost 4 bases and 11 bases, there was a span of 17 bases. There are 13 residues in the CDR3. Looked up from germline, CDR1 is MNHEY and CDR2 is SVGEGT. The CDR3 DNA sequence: TGTGCCAGCAGTTCGGACGATAGGATCTGGGCTTTCTTT. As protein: CASSSDDRIWAFF.

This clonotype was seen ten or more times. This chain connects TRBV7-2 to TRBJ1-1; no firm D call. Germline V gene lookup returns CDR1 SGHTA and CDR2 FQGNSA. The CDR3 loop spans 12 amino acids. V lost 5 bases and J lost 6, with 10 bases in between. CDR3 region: CASSPYPAEAFF. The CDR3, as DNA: TGTGCCAGCAGCCCCTATCCCGCTGAAGCTTTCTTT.

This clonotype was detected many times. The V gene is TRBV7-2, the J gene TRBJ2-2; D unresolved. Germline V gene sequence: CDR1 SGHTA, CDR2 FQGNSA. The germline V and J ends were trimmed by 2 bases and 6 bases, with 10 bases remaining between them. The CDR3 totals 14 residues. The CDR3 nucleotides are TGTGCCAGCAGCTTACAATCCGGGTCCGGGGAGCTGTTTTTT. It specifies CASSLQSGSGELFF. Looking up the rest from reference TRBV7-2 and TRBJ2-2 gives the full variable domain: GAGVSQSPSNKVTEKGKDVELRCDPISGHTALYWYRQSLGQGLEFLIYFQGNSAPDKSGLPSDRFSAERTGGSVSTLTIQRTQQEDSAVYLCASSLQSGSGELFFGEGSRLTVL.

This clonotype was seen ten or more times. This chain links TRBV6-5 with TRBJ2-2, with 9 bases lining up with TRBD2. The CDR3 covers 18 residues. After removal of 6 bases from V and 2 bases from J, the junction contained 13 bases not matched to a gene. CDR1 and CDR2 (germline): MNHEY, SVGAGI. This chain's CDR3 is CASRWVGLTSGNTGELFF. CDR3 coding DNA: TGTGCCAGCAGATGGGTGGGGTTGACTAGCGGAAACACCGGGGAGCTGTTTTTT.

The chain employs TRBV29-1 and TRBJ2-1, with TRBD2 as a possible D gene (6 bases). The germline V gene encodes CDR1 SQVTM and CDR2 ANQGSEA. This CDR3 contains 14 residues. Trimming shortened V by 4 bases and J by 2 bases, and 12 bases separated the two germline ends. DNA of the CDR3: TGCAGCGTTGTGTGGGACTGGGCCTACAATGAGCAGTTCTTC. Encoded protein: CSVVWDWAYNEQFF.

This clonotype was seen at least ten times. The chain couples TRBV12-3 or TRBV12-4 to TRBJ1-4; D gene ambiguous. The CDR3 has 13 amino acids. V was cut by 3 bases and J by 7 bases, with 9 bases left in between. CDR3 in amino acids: CASSLADGEKLFF. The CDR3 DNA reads TGTGCCAGCAGTTTGGCGGACGGTGAAAAACTGTTTTTT.

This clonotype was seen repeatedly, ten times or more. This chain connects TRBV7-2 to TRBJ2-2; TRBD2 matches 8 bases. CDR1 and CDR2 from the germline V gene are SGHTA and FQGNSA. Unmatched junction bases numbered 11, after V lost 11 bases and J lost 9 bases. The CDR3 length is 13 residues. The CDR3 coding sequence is TGTGCCTCCGGACTAGCATCGGGTTGGGAGCTGTTTTTT. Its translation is CASGLASGWELFF.

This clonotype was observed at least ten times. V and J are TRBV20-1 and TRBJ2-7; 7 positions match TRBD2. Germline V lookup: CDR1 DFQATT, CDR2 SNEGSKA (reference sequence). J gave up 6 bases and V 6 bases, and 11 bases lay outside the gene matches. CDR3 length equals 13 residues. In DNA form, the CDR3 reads TGCAGTGCGGGGGGGGTTGGGGGTTCCGAGCAGTACTTC. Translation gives CSAGGVGGSEQYF.

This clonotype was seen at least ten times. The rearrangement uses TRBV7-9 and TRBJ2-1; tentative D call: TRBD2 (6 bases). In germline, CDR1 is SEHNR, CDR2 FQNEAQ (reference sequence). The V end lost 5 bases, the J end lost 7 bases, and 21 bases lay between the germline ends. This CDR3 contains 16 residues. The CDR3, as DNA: TGTGCCAGCAGCCCCCCCGGGGCCGTCCGGGGGAATGAGCAGTTCTTC. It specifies CASSPPGAVRGNEQFF. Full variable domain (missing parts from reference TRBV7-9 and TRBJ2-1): DTGVSQNPRHKITKRGQNVTFRCDPISEHNRLYWYRQTLGQGPEFLTYFQNEAQLEKSRLLSDRFSAERPKGSFSTLEIQRTEQGDSAMYLCASSPPGAVRGNEQFFGPGTRLTVL.

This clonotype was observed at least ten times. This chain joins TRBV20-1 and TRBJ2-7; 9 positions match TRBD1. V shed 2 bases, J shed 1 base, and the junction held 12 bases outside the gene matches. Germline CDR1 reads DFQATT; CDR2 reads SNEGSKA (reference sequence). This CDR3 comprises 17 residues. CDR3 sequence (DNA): TGCAGTGCTAGACTTTTATGGGGACAGGGTCTTTCCTACGAGCAGTACTTC. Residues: CSARLLWGQGLSYEQYF.

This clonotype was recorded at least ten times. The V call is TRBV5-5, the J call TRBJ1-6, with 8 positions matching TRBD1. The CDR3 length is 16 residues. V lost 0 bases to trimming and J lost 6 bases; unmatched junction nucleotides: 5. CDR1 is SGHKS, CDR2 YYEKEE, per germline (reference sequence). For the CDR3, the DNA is TGTGCCAGCAGCTTGGTCGACAGGGGAGGTAATTCACCCCTCCACTTT. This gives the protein CASSLVDRGGNSPLHF. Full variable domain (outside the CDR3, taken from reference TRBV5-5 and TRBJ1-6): DAGVTQSPTHLIKTRGQQVTLRCSPISGHKSVSWYQQVLGQGPQFIFQYYEKEERGRGNFPDRFSARQFPNYSSELNVNALLLGDSALYLCASSLVDRGGNSPLHFGNGTRLTVT.